This T cell receptor beta chain originates from a study of CD8 T cells in Susac syndrome (dated by TCRdb to between 2018 and 2021). Context from the whole study: Of the Susac syndrome patients who were sequenced, over five had clinically active disease and 8 or 9 were in clinical remission. At the time of blood withdrawal, Susac syndrome patients were either therapy-naive, taking corticosteroids (with some also receiving IVIg), or on IVIg alone. Repertoire sequencing was used to test whether CD8+ T cell activation and differentiation in Susac syndrome was antigen driven.

High-throughput TCR beta sequencing profiled peripheral blood CD8+ and CD4+ T cells from healthy donors, Susac syndrome patients and multiple sclerosis patients. The Susac syndrome patients fulfilled recently defined diagnostic criteria for either definite or probable disease. CD8+ TEMRA cells were enriched by FACS, while bulk CD8+ and CD4+ T cells were purified by magnetic negative isolation. Blood was drawn into EDTA tubes, processed within 24 hours, and PBMCs were isolated by density gradient centrifugation. PBMCs intended for TCR sequencing were cryopreserved in liquid nitrogen and were subsequently thawed in a 37 degrees C water bath. Purity of sorted or isolated CD4+, CD8+ and CD8+ TEMRA cells was at least 90%. About this clonotype itself: Its antigen target is currently unknown. The record has no base qualities; no much larger clone is one base away.

On the study overall, not on this receptor specifically: The number of individuals in the TCR sequencing and HLA analysis was acknowledged as relatively small. No clonal expansion was detected in the CD4+ T cell repertoire of Susac syndrome patients.

RNA was extracted using the RNeasy kit, and about 0.45 to 1 ug of the RNA was reverse transcribed with random hexamers. The immunoSEQ multiplex PCR assay, which covers 54 Vbeta and 13 Jbeta segments, was used to amplify TCR beta CDR3 regions. To correct PCR amplification bias, a synthetic template baseline was used for both primer optimization and computational correction. The published analysis was carried out like this. Reads were annotated to V, D and J genes per IMGT and analyzed with immunoSEQ Analyzer, keeping only productive sequences. Clonality was calculated as one minus the Shannon entropy normalized by log2 of the number of productive unique sequences. For each patient and control, public and private clones were evaluated among the 100 most prevalent clones. Susac-specific clones were defined as absent from healthy and MS cohorts, some 1,000 published viral clones and other ImmuneACCESS disease sequences. The raw public reads went through TCRdb reprocessing: fastp at Q25, MiXCR clone calling, in-frame beta chains kept. Each CDR3 protein appears once, grouped with its most common genes and DNA. The V and J calls follow TCRdb's processing rather than the paper's. Here the sample has under 200,000 distinct CDR3 sequences; roughly 94% occur a single time. The ten largest make up 0.12% of the sample.

Compared with germline, V lacks 3 bases and J lacks 6 bases; bases without a gene match: 9. Inclusive of the bounding cysteine and phenylalanine, the CDR3 is 15 residues long. Solely the CDR3 DNA is kept, with 45 bases framed from the first base. In the germline V gene, CDR1 corresponds to SGHDT and CDR2 to YYEEEE. The receptor was derived from a human donor with Susac syndrome. Sequences were obtained from CD4+ T cells from PBMCs. The receptor chain draws on TRBV5-6 and TRBJ1-2; the junction holds 9 bases that match TRBD1. The nucleotides read TGTGCCAGCAGCTCACCCGGACAGGGGCGCCATGGCTACACCTTC. The resulting protein is CASSSPGQGRHGYTF.